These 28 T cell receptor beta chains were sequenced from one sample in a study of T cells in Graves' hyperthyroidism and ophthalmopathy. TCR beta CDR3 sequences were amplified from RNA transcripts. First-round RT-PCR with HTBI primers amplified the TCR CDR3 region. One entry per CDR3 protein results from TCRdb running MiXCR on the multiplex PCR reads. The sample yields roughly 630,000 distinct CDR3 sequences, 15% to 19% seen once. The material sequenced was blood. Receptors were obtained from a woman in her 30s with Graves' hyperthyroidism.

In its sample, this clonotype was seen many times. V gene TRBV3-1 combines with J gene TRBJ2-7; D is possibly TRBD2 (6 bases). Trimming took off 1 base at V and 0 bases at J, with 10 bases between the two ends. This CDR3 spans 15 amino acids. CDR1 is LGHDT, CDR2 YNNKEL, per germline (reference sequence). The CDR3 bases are TGTGCCAGCAGCCAAGCGGTCGGGAGCTCCTACGAGCAGTACTTC. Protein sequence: CASSQAVGSSYEQYF.

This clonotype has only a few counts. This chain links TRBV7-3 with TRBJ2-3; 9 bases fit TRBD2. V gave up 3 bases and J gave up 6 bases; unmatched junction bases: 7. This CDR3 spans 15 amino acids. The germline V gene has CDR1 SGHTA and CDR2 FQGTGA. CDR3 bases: TGTGCCAGCAGCTTGTTTGCGGGAGGGCTCGATACGCAGTATTTT. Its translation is CASSLFAGGLDTQYF.

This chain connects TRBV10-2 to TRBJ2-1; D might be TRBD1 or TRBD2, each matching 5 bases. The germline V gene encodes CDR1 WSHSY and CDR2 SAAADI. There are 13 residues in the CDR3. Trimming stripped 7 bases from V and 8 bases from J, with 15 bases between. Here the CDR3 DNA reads TGCGCCAGCATTGGTCGTCTGGGGGATGAGCAGTTCTTC. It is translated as CASIGRLGDEQFF.

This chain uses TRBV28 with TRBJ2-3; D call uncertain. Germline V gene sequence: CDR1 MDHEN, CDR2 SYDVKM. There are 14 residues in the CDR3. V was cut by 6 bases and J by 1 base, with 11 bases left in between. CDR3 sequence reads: CASRRRFRTDTQYF. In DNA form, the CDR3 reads TGTGCCAGCAGGCGAAGATTCCGCACAGATACGCAGTATTTT.

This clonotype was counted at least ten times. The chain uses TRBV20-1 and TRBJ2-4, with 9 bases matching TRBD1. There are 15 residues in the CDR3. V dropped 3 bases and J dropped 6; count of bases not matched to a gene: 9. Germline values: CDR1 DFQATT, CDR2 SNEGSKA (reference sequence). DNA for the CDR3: TGCAGTGCTAGGGGACAGGGTCCGGGGGGAAACATTCAGTACTTC. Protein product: CSARGQGPGGNIQYF.

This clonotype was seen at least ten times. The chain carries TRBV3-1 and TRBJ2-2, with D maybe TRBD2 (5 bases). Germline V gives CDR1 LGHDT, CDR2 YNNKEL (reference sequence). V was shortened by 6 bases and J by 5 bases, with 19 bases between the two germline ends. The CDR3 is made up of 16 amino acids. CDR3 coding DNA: TGTGCCAGCAGTACCGTTATACTTTCGGGAACCGGGGAGCTGTTTTTT. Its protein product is CASSTVILSGTGELFF.

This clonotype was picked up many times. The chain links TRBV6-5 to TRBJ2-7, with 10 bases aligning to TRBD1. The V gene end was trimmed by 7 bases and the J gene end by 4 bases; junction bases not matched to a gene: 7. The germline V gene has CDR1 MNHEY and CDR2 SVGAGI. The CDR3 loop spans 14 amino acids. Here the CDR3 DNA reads TGTGCCAGCACTCCGACAGGGGGCTGGTACGAGCAGTACTTC. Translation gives CASTPTGGWYEQYF.

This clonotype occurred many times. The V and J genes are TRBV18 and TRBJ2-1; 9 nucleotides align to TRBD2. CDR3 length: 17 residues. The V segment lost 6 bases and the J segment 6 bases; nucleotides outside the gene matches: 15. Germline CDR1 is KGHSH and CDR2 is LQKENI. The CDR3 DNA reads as TGTGCCAGCTCTCTGACCGAGGCGGGAGGGCCAAGCAATGAGCAGTTCTTC. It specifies CASSLTEAGGPSNEQFF.

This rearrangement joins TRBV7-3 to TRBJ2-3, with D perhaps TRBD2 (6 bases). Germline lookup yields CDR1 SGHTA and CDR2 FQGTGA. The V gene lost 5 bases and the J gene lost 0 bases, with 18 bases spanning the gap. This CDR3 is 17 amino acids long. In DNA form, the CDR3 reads TGTGCCAGCAGCCCAGGGCGGGGAGCCCCTAGCACAGATACGCAGTATTTT. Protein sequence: CASSPGRGAPSTDTQYF.

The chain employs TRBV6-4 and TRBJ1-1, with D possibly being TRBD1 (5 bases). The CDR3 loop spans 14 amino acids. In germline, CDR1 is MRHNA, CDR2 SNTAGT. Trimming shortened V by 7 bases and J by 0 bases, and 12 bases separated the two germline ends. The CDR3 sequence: CASKEDTLNTEAFF. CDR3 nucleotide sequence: TGTGCCAGCAAGGAGGACACTTTGAACACTGAAGCTTTCTTT.

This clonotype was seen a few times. The CDR3 DNA is TGTGCCTGGAACGCGGGATGGCAAGAGACCCAGTACTTC. Translated: CAWNAGWQETQYF. The chain couples TRBV30 to TRBJ2-5; tentative D call: TRBD2 (6 bases). The germline gives CDR1 GTSNPN, CDR2 SVGIG (reference sequence). CDR3 length equals 13 residues. Trimming took off 4 bases at V and 2 bases at J, with 11 bases between the two ends.

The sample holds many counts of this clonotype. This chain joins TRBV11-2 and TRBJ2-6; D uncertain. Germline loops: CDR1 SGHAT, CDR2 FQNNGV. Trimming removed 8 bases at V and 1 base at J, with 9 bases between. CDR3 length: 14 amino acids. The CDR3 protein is CASGVASGANVLTF. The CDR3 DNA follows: TGTGCCAGCGGGGTGGCTTCTGGGGCCAACGTCCTGACTTTC.

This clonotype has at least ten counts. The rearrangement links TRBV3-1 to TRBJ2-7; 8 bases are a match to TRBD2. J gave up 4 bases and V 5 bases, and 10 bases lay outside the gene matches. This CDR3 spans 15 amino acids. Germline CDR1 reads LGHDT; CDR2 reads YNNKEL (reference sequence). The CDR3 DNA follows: TGTGCCAGCAGCTTACGATCAAGCGGGAGTTACGAGCAGTACTTC. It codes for CASSLRSSGSYEQYF.

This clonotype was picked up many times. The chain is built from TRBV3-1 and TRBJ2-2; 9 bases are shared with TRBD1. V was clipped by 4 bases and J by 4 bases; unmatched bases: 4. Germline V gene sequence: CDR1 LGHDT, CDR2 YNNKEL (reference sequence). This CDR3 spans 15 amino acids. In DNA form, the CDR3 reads TGTGCCAGCAGCCCTTTGACAGGGGGCACCGGGGAGCTGTTTTTT. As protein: CASSPLTGGTGELFF.

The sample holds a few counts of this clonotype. The CDR3 DNA follows: TGCGCCAGCAGCCAATACCTTACGAACACCGGGGAGCTGTTTTTT. It yields the protein CASSQYLTNTGELFF. The chain uses TRBV4-1 and TRBJ2-2; D not resolved. CDR3 length: 15 amino acids. V lost 2 bases, J lost 0 bases, and 7 bases lay in between. The V gene's germline CDR1 is MGHRA and CDR2 YSYEKL.

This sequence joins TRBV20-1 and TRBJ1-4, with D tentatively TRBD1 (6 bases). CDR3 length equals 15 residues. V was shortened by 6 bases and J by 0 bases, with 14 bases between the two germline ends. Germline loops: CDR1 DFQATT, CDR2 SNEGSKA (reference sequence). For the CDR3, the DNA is TGCAGTGCCCGCCTGGGGACAACAACTAATGAAAAACTGTTTTTT. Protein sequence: CSARLGTTTNEKLFF.

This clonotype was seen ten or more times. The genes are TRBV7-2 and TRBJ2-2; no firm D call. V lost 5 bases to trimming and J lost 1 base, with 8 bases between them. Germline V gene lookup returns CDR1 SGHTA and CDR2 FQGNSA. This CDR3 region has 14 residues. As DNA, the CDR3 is TGTGCCAGCAGCAGGGAAGGGAACACCGGGGAGCTGTTTTTT. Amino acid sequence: CASSREGNTGELFF. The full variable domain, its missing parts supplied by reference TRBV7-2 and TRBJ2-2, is GAGVSQSPSNKVTEKGKDVELRCDPISGHTALYWYRQSLGQGLEFLIYFQGNSAPDKSGLPSDRFSAERTGGSVSTLTIQRTQQEDSAVYLCASSREGNTGELFFGEGSRLTVL.

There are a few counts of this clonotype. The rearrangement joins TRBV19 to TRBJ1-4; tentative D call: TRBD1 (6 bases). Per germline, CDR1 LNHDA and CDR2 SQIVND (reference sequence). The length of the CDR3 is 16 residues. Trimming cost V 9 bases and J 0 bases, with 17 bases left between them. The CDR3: CASGWTALATNEKLFF. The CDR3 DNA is TGTGCCAGCGGGTGGACAGCCCTTGCAACTAATGAAAAACTGTTTTTT.

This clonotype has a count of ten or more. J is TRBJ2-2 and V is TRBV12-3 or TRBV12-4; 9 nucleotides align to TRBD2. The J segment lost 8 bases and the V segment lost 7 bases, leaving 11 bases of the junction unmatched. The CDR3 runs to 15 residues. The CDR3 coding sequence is TGTGCCAGCATCCGCGGACTAGCGTTATCTGGGGAGCTGTTTTTT. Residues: CASIRGLALSGELFF.

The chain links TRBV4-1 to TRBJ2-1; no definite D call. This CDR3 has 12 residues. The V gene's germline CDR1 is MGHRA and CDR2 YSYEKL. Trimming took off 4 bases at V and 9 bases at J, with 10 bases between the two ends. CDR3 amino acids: CASSPGVLEQFF. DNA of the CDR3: TGCGCCAGCAGCCCAGGCGTTCTTGAGCAGTTCTTC.

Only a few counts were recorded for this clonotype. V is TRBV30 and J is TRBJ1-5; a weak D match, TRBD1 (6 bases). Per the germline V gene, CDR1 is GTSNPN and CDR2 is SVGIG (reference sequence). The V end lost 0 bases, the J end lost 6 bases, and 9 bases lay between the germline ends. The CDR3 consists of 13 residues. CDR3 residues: CAWSVQGVQPQHF. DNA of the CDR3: TGTGCCTGGAGTGTACAGGGAGTTCAGCCCCAGCATTTT.

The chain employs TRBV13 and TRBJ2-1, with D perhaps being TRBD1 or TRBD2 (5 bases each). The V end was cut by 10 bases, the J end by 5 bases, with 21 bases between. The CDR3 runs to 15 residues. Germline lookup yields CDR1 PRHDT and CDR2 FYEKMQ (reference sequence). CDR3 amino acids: CAISESGGRDNEQFF. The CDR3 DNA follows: TGTGCCATCAGTGAGTCTGGAGGCAGGGACAATGAGCAGTTCTTC. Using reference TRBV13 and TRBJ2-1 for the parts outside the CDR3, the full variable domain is AAGVIQSPRHLIKEKRETATLKCYPIPRHDTVYWYQQGPGQDPQFLISFYEKMQSDKGSIPDRFSAQQFSDYHSELNMSSLELGDSALYFCAISESGGRDNEQFFGPGTRLTVL.

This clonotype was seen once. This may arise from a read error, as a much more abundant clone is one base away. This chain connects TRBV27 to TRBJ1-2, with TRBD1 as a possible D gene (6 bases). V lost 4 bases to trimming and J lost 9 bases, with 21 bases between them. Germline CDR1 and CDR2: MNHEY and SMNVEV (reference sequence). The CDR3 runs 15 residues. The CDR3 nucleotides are TGTGCCAGCAGTTACGGGGGTCAGGGGAGAAATAGCTACACCTTC. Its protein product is CASSYGGQGRNSYTF.

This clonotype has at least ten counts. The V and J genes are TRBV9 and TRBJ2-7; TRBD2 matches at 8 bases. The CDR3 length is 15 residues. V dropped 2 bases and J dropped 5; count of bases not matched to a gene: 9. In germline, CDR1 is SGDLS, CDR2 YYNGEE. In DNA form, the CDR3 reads TGTGCCAGCAGCGTGGGAAGCGGGAGAGCCCACGAGCAGTACTTC. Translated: CASSVGSGRAHEQYF.

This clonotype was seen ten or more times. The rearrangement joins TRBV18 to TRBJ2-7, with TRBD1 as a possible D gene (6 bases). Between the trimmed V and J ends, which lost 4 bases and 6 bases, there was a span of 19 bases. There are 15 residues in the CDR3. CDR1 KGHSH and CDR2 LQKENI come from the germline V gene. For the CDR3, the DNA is TGTGCCAGCTCACGACGGGACACCGCTCCACTCGAGCAGTACTTC. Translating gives CASSRRDTAPLEQYF.

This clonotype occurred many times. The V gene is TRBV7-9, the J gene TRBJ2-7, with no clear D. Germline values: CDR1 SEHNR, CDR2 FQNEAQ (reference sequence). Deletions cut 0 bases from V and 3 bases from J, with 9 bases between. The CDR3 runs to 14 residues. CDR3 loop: CASSLAPNHYEQYF. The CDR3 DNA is TGTGCCAGCAGCTTAGCTCCTAATCACTACGAGCAGTACTTC.

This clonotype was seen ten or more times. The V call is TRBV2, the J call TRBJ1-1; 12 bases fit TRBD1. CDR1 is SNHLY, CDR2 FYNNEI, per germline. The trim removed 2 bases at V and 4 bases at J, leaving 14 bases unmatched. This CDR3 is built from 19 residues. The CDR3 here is CASSELGGTGGDPSTEAFF. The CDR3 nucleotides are TGTGCCAGCAGTGAACTCGGCGGGACAGGGGGCGACCCTAGCACTGAAGCTTTCTTT.

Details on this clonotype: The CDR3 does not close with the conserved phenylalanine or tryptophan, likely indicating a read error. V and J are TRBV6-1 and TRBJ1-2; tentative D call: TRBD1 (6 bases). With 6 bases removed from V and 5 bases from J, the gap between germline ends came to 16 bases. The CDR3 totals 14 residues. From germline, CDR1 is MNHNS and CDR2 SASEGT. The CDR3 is CASSDADSLYGYTI. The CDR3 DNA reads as TGTGCCAGCAGCGATGCGGACAGCTTGTATGGCTACACCATC.